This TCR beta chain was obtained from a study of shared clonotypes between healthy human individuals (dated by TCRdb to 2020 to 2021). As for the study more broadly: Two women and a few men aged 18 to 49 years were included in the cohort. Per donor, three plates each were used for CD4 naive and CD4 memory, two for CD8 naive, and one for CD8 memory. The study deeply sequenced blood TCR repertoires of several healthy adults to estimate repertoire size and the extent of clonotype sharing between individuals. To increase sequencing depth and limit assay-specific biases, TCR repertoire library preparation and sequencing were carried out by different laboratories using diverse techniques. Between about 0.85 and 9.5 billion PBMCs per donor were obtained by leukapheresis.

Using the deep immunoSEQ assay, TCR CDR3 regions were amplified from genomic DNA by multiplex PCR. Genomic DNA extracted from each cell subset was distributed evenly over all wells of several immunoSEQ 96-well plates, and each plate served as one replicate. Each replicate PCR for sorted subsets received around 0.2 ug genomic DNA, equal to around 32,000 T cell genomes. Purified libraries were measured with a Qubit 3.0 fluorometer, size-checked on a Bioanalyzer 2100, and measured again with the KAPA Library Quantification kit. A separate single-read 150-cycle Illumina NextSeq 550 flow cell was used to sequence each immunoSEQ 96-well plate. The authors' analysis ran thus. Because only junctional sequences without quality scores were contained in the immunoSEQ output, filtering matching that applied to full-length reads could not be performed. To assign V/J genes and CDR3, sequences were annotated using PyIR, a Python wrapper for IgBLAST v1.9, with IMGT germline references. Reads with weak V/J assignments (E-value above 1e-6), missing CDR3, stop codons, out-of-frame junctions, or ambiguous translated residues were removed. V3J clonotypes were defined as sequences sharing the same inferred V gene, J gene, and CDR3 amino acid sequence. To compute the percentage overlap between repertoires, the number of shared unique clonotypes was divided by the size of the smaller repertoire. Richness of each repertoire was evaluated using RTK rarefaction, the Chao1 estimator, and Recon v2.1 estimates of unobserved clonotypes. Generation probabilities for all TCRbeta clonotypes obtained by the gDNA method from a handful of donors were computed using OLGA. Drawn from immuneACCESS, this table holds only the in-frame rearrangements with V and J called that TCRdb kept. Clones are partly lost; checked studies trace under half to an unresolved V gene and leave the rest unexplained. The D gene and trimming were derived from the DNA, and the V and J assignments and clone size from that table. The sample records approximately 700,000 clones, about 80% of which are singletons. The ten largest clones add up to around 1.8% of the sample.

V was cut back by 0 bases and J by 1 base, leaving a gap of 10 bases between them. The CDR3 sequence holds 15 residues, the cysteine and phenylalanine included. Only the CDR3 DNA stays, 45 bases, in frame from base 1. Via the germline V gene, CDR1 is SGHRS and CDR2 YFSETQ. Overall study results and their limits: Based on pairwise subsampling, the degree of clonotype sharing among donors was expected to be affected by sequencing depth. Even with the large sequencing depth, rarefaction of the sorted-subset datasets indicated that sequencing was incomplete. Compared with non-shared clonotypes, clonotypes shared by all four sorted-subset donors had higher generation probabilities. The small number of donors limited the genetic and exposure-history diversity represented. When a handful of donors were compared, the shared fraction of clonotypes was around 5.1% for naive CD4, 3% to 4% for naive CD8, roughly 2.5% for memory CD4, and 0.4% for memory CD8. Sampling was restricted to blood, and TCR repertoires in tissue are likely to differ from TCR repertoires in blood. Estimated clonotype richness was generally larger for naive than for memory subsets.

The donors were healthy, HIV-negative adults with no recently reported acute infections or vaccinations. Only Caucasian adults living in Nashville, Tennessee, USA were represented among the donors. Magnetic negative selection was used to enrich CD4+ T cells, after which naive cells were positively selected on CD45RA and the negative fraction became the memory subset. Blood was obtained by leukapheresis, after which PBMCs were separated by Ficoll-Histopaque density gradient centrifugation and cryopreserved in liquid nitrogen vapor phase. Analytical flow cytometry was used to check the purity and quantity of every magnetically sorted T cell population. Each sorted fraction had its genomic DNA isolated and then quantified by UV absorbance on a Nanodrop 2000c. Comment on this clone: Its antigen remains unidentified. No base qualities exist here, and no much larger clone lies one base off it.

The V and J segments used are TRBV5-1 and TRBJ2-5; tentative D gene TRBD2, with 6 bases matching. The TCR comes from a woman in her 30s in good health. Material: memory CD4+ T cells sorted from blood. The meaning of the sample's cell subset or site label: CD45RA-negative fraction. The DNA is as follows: TGCGCCAGCAGCTTGGCCGGGCGGGGCCAAGAGACCCAGTACTTC. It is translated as CASSLAGRGQETQYF.